This T cell receptor (beta chain) was recorded in a study of blood T cell dynamics during melanoma immunotherapy. Study overall: Metastatic melanoma patients received first-line pembrolizumab or nivolumab plus ipilimumab.

Time point denoted: week 3, after first cycle of checkpoint inhibitor. Apart from a couple of fast progressors, RECIST 1.1 response was judged 12 weeks post-infusion. Repertoires were generated with immunoSEQ multiplex PCR, while TCRdb's copy carries only in-frame clones and drops some. The sample shows some 20,000 clones, nearly 90% of them seen only once. The CDR3 totals 14 residues. V was pared by 5 bases and J by 3 bases, with 14 bases between. Germline lookup yields CDR1 MGHRA and CDR2 YSYEKL. The source is a human donor with melanoma. This specimen was blood, taken from a patient treated with checkpoint blockade. The chain uses TRBV4-1 and TRBJ2-7; D possibly corresponds to TRBD1 (6 bases). In DNA, the CDR3 is TGCGCCAGCAGCGAACTTACAGGGATCTACGAGCAGTACTTC. It yields the protein CASSELTGIYEQYF.